This TCR beta chain was recovered during a study of cytomegalovirus exposure and HLA in healthy donors. PCR primers comprised 60 Vbeta and 13 Jbeta primers. TCRdb's copy holds only in-frame clones and misses some; the assay was immunoSEQ multiplex PCR. This table has under 200,000 clones, around 88% appearing once. CDR3 length: 13 residues. Germline lookup yields CDR1 SQVTM and CDR2 ANQGSEA. V lost 7 bases to trimming and J lost 2 bases, with 14 bases between them. This clonotype originated in a man aged 35 to 55 in good health and CMV-seropositive. J is TRBJ1-1 and V is TRBV29-1, with D maybe TRBD1 (5 bases). Source material: PBMCs. The CDR3 DNA reads TGCAGCGCCCTGATACAGGTAAACACTGAAGCTTTCTTT. Translated, it gives CSALIQVNTEAFF.